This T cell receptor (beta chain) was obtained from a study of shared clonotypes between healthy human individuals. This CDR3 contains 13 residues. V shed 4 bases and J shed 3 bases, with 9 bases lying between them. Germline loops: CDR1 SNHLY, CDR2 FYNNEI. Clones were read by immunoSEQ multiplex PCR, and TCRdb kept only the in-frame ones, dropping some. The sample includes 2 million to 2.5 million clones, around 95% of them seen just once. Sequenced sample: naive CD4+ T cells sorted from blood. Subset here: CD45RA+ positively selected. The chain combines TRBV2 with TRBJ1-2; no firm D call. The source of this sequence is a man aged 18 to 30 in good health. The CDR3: CASSVGRDYGYTF. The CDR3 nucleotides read TGTGCCAGCAGTGTGGGGAGAGACTATGGCTACACCTTC.